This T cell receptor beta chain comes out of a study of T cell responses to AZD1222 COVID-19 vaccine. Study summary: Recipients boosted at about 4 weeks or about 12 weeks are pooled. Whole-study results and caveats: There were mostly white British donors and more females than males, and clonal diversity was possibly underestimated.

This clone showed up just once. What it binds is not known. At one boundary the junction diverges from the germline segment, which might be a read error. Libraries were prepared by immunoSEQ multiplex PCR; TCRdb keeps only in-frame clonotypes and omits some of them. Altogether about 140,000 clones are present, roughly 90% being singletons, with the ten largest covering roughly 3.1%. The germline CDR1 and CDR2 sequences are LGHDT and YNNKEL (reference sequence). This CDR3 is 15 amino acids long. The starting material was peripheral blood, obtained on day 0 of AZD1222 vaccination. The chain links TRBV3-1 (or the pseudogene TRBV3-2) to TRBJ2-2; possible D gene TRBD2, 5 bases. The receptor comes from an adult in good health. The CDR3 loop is CASSQGRVNTGELFF. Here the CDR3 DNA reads TGTGCCAGCAGTCAAGGGCGGGTGAACACCGGGGAGCTGTTTTTT.